Sequencing of this T cell receptor beta chain was carried out in a study of T cell changes during pregnancy in multiple sclerosis. Only in-frame clones appear in the TCRdb table, and some are missing; sequencing was by immunoSEQ multiplex PCR. The sample carries about 59,000 clones, just over 90% recorded once. The clonotype comes from a female donor with multiple sclerosis, enrolled in a pregnancy study. Material: CD4+ T cells from peripheral blood mononuclear cells, obtained before pregnancy.

In nucleotides, the CDR3 is TGTGCCAGCAGCACAGGGACAGGCCTCCGTGGAGATACGCAGTATTTT. Protein: CASSTGTGLRGDTQYF. This sequence joins TRBV9 and TRBJ2-3; 8 nucleotides match TRBD1. J gave up 5 bases and V 4 bases, and 12 bases lay outside the gene matches. The CDR3 is 16 residues long. The V gene's germline CDR1 is SGDLS and CDR2 YYNGEE.